This TCR beta chain was retrieved from a study of glioma-infiltrating T cells. This clonotype was counted ten times or more. Its antigen remains unidentified. Study-level results: CDR3 overlap between tissue and blood was very small. Above-expected tissue-blood divergence occurred in all gliomas, most in low-grade ones.

The germline CDR1 and CDR2 sequences are SEHNR and FQNEAQ (reference sequence). Germline trimming cut 5 bases from V and 6 bases from J; bases unmatched to any gene: 8. The CDR3 contains 14 residues. Using RNA template, CDR3s of TCR alpha and beta were amplified with iRepertoire arm-PCR. One-step reverse transcription and amplification started from about 100-400 ng of tissue mRNA or PBMC total RNA. TCRdb used MiXCR to reprocess the multiplex PCR reads, holding one entry per CDR3 protein. The profile shows some 4,700 distinct CDR3 sequences, less than 25% of them singletons. The clonotype comes from a human donor with low-grade glioma or glioblastoma, undergoing nonglioma brain surgery, or in good health (not recorded which). The chain links TRBV7-9 to TRBJ2-7; 9 bases map to TRBD1. Specimen: glioma tissue, nonneoplastic brain tissue, or PBMCs (not recorded which). CDR3 DNA: TGTGCCAGCAGCCCTCGGACAGGGGAGCGCGAGCAGTACTTC. Translating gives CASSPRTGEREQYF.